This T cell receptor (beta chain) was profiled in a study of early T cells in non-severe SARS-CoV-2 infection (dated by TCRdb to about 2021). About the study as a whole: TCR sequencing used bulk RNA from unsorted whole blood, so alpha and beta chains could not be paired. Summary of the overall study and its limitations: Matching against VDJdb was skewed toward anti-spike CD8 responses, likely underestimated virus-specific expansions, and missed private and CD4 specificities.

CDR1 and CDR2, looked up from the germline V gene (reference sequence), are MNHEY and SMNVEV. Between the V and J ends, shortened by 3 bases and 6 bases respectively, the junction contains 12 bases. Including cysteine and phenylalanine, the CDR3 has 13 amino acids. The entry retains the CDR3 DNA only, 39 bases that are in frame from base 1. To prepare the library, 5' RACE was applied. Sequencing was performed on a NextSeq 500. The TCR library protocol attached unique molecular identifiers to individual cDNA molecules to correct for sequencing error and PCR bias. Both TCR alpha and beta chains were sequenced, and tight co-correlation was observed between alpha and beta sequence abundances in each sample. For the original study's pipeline: Decombinator V4 was used to perform V gene, J gene and CDR3 annotation of TCR sequences. Expanded TCRs were defined as changing significantly between any two time points under a Poisson model with p below 0.0001. TCR abundances were normalised to the total number of TCRs sequenced per sample and were expressed as counts per million. MAIT TCRs were defined by TRAV1-2 paired with TRAJ12, TRAJ20 or TRAJ33, and iNKT TCRs by TRAV10 paired with TRAJ18. A search of VDJdb, accessed on 1 November 2021, was run for TCRs annotated to CMV, EBV and SARS-CoV-2, with TCRs annotated for multiple antigens excluded. The public reads were reprocessed in TCRdb via fastp at Q25 and MiXCR, keeping in-frame beta chains. Rows with one shared CDR3 protein collapse into an entry with the most common genes and DNA. TCRdb's processing, not the authors', yielded these V and J calls. This sample has about 83,000 distinct CDR3 sequences in its table, and about 10% of those were observed once. In total, the top ten clones hold about 8.2% of the sample.

Set within a cohort of healthcare workers in London, UK, this nested case-control study involved weekly PCR testing of nasopharyngeal swabs along with blood sampling. Healthcare workers were enrolled in the week of the UK lockdown, from 23 to 31 March 2020, and were followed every week for up to roughly 16 weeks. This clonotype was counted only a few times. It lacks a known antigen. Base qualities are not at hand, and no much larger clone is one base apart. This specimen was whole blood, taken at baseline. The sequence joins TRBV27 to TRBJ2-7, with TRBD2 as a weak D call on 6 bases. This TCR was recovered from an adult who was a healthcare worker with PCR-confirmed SARS-CoV-2 infection or an uninfected control (not recorded which). DNA sequence: TGTGCCAGCAGTTTCGGGAGAACCGGCGAGCAGTACTTC. This translates into CASSFGRTGEQYF.